The 4 T cell receptor beta chains presented below share a single source sample, sequenced in a study of blood T cells in healthy people across ages (dated by TCRdb to the mid-2010s). Library prep was done by 5' RACE. Sequencer: Illumina HiSeq 2500. A second PCR of 7 to 11 cycles was performed with a sample-barcoded 5' primer and a J-beta primer mix. TCRdb reworked the public reads: Q25 trimming with fastp, MiXCR clone assembly, productive beta chains retained. Entries are consolidated by CDR3 protein sequence, retaining the most common genes and DNA. The sample table lists about 760,000 distinct CDR3 sequences, just under 25% of them with a count of one. Clones ranked in the top ten supply roughly 9% of the sample. This sample also belongs to another study, concerning T cells of mothers and their children.

Material: blood. The receptors were sampled from a boy under 18 in good health.

This chain joins TRBV5-1 and TRBJ2-7, with D maybe TRBD2 (6 bases). Trimming removed 4 bases at V and 2 bases at J, with 16 bases between. The CDR3 length is 15 residues. From germline, CDR1 is SGHRS and CDR2 YFSETQ. DNA for the CDR3: TGCGCCAGCAGCACTTACAGCGGGCTACCCTACGAGCAGTACTTC. Translation: CASSTYSGLPYEQYF.

V usage is TRBV29-1 and J usage is TRBJ2-5; D assignment may be TRBD1 or TRBD2 (5 bases each). Trimming pared 4 bases from V and 5 bases from J, leaving 14 bases between. CDR1 is SQVTM and CDR2 is ANQGSEA in the germline V gene. The CDR3 sequence is 13 residues long. CDR3 bases: TGCAGCGTTGCCCCGGGGCAAGGGGAGACCCAGTACTTC. This translates into CSVAPGQGETQYF.

The chain links TRBV24-1 to TRBJ2-5, with no clear D. The CDR3 contains 13 residues. Germline lookup yields CDR1 KGHDR and CDR2 SFDVKD. The V end was cut by 0 bases, the J end by 4 bases, with 5 bases between. The chain's CDR3 is CATSDLRLETQYF. CDR3 DNA: TGTGCCACCAGTGATTTGCGGTTAGAGACCCAGTACTTC.

This clonotype was seen a handful of times. This rearrangement joins TRBV28 to TRBJ1-4; the match to TRBD1 covers 7 bases. CDR3 length: 13 residues. V lost 8 bases and J lost 8; bases outside the gene matches: 8. Germline CDR1 is MDHEN and CDR2 is SYDVKM. Here the CDR3 DNA reads TGTGCCAGCGGTTCGACAGGGTACGAAAAACTGTTTTTT. This encodes CASGSTGYEKLFF. The full variable domain, its missing parts supplied by reference TRBV28 and TRBJ1-4, is DVKVTQSSRYLVKRTGEKVFLECVQDMDHENMFWYRQDPGLGLRLIYFSYDVKMKEKGDIPEGYSVSREKKERFSLILESASTNQTSMYLCASGSTGYEKLFFGSGTQLSVL.